Below, 5 T cell receptor beta chains from the same sample are listed, as sequenced in a study of blood T cell repertoires in COVID-19. Assay used: immunoSEQ multiplex PCR; TCRdb lists only in-frame clones, some missing. The repertoire holds about 140,000 clones, around 90% seen once, with over 1.5% in the top ten. Sequenced sample: peripheral blood. Receptor source: a woman in her sixties with acute or convalescent COVID-19.

This clone has only one observation. The rearrangement uses TRBV5-1 and TRBJ1-4; D not certain. Germline V lookup: CDR1 SGHRS, CDR2 YFSETQ. There are 15 residues in the CDR3. V shed 3 bases and J shed 8 bases, with 17 bases lying between them. The CDR3 coding sequence is TGCGCCAGCAGCTCTCAATGGTCGGCAGGAGAAAAACTGTTTTTT. It translates to CASSSQWSAGEKLFF.

CDR3: CASSIGGRSVEQFF. CDR3 DNA sequence: TGTGCCAGTAGTATCGGGGGGCGAAGTGTCGAGCAGTTCTTC. The chain uses TRBV19 and TRBJ2-1; D might be TRBD2 (7 bases). CDR1 LNHDA and CDR2 SQIVND come from the germline V gene (reference sequence). The CDR3 spans 14 residues. V was pared by 3 bases and J by 10 bases, with 16 bases between.

The rearrangement links TRBV6-1 to TRBJ2-5; TRBD2 aligns across 8 bases. CDR3 size: 17 residues. Germline assignment: CDR1 MNHNS and CDR2 SASEGT. J lost 1 base, V lost 0 bases, and 7 bases had no gene match. The CDR3 sequence: CASSEALGGGPQETQYF. The CDR3 nucleotides are TGTGCCAGCAGTGAAGCGCTCGGGGGGGGGCCCCAAGAGACCCAGTACTTC.

The V call is TRBV7-8, the J call TRBJ2-5; the D is unclear. The length of the CDR3 is 14 residues. V dropped 5 bases and J dropped 1 base, with 11 bases sitting between them. Germline values: CDR1 SGHVS, CDR2 FQNEAQ. In nucleotides, the CDR3 is TGTGCCAGCAGCCACCTAGAAACCCAAGAGACCCAGTACTTC. Translated, it gives CASSHLETQETQYF.

This chain joins TRBV7-3 and TRBJ2-7; 8 bases are shared with TRBD1. The CDR3 has 14 residues. Germline trimming cut 5 bases from V and 6 bases from J; bases unmatched to any gene: 9. Germline V CDR1 and CDR2: SGHTA, FQGTGA. The CDR3 reads CASSTGQGVSEQYF. For the CDR3, the DNA is TGTGCCAGCAGCACCGGACAGGGAGTTTCCGAGCAGTACTTC.